Listed below are T cell receptor beta chains from one sample, sequenced in a study of blood T cell repertoires in COVID-19. The protocol was immunoSEQ multiplex PCR, while the TCRdb copy is restricted to in-frame clones and leaves out a portion. The sample holds over 55,000 clones, almost 85% seen once. The sequencing input was peripheral blood. These receptor sequences come from a man aged 50-59 years with acute or convalescent COVID-19. CDR3s include the opening cysteine and the closing phenylalanine or tryptophan. Each record gives: CDR3 protein, D gene, J gene, CDR3 length, V gene. D genes are given only for firm matches.

cdr3_aa: CASSRQGGQPQHF
d_call: TRBD1
j_call: TRBJ1-5
cdr3_length: 13
v_call: TRBV19

cdr3_aa: CASSQVGPGNEQFF
d_call: NA
j_call: TRBJ2-1
cdr3_length: 14
v_call: TRBV3-1/TRBV3-2

cdr3_aa: CASSLLQAGGYGYTF
d_call: NA
j_call: TRBJ1-2
cdr3_length: 15
v_call: TRBV7-2

cdr3_aa: CATAGPDNQPQHF
d_call: NA
j_call: TRBJ1-5
cdr3_length: 13
v_call: TRBV24-1

cdr3_aa: CASSLWPLGPDTQYF
d_call: NA
j_call: TRBJ2-3
cdr3_length: 15
v_call: TRBV6-5

cdr3_aa: CASSEESYGYTF
d_call: NA
j_call: TRBJ1-2
cdr3_length: 12
v_call: TRBV4-1

cdr3_aa: CASSLAGTLQETQYF
d_call: NA
j_call: TRBJ2-5
cdr3_length: 15
v_call: TRBV5-1

cdr3_aa: CASSRIGAGRDNEKLFF
d_call: NA
j_call: TRBJ1-4
cdr3_length: 17
v_call: TRBV4-1

cdr3_aa: CASSLAPGANYGYTF
d_call: NA
j_call: TRBJ1-2
cdr3_length: 15
v_call: TRBV5-6

cdr3_aa: CASSRSEGTYQPQHF
d_call: NA
j_call: TRBJ1-5
cdr3_length: 15
v_call: TRBV2

cdr3_aa: CSVDRGRGYAEAFF
d_call: NA
j_call: TRBJ1-1
cdr3_length: 14
v_call: TRBV29-1

cdr3_aa: CASSYSIGLNEQFF
d_call: NA
j_call: TRBJ2-1
cdr3_length: 14
v_call: TRBV6-5

cdr3_aa: CASSQEQGTGGGSPLHF
d_call: TRBD1
j_call: TRBJ1-6
cdr3_length: 17
v_call: TRBV3-1/TRBV3-2

cdr3_aa: CASRQGHSPLHF
d_call: TRBD1
j_call: TRBJ1-6
cdr3_length: 12
v_call: TRBV25-1

cdr3_aa: CASSLSTNGIPTEAFF
d_call: NA
j_call: TRBJ1-1
cdr3_length: 16
v_call: TRBV27

cdr3_aa: CASSQDPRELNTEAFF
d_call: NA
j_call: TRBJ1-1
cdr3_length: 16
v_call: TRBV3-1/TRBV3-2